This T cell receptor beta chain was captured in a study of blood T cell repertoires in COVID-19. For the study at large: Sites in the United States, Italy and Spain provided acute and convalescent COVID-19 samples. Sources were T cells, B-cell-depleted T cells, or PBMCs; the material itself was cDNA or gDNA.

Trimming removed 2 bases from V and 2 bases from J, with 7 bases in between. The CDR3 sequence is 14 residues long. The germline V gene has CDR1 SGHTA and CDR2 FQGNSA. Authors' data handling: Amplification with reference gene primers provided the estimates of nucleated cell counts. Sequenced by immunoSEQ multiplex PCR; TCRdb stores in-frame clones only, minus some. Clone size and the V and J calls come from that table; the DNA yielded D and trimming. The sample holds 300,000 to 400,000 clones, 87% seen once. Comment on this clone: Additional DNA sequences in this sample encode the identical CDR3.

The V and J genes are TRBV7-2 and TRBJ1-5; D is ambiguous. The receptor was isolated from a woman aged 45-59 years who had recovered from COVID-19. The sequenced material came from peripheral blood. Here the CDR3 DNA reads TGTGCCAGCAGCTTAATCGGAGGCAATCAGCCCCAGCATTTT. Translation gives CASSLIGGNQPQHF.